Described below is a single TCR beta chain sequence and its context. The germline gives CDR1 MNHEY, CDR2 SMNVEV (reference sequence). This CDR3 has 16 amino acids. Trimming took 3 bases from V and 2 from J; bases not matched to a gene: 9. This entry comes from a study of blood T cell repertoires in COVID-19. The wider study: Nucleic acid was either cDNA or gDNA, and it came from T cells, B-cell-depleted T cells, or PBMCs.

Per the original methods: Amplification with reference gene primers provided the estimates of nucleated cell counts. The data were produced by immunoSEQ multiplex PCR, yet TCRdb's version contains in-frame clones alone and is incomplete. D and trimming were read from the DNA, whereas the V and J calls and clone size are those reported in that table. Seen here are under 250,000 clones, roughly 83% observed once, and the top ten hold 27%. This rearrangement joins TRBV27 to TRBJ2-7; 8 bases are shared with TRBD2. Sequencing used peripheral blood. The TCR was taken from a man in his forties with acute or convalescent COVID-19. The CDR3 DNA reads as TGTGCCAGCAGTTTTTTGCGGAGCGGGAGTCCCTACGAGCAGTACTTC. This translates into CASSFLRSGSPYEQYF.